This T cell receptor beta chain was sequenced in a study of siplizumab effects on memory and regulatory T cells. Sequencing used immunoSEQ multiplex PCR; TCRdb keeps in-frame clones, though not all of them. This table has more than 85,000 clones, around 92% appearing once. Points from the study as a whole: Controls showed an average of around 26% Treg-derived mappable alloreactive CD4+ clones, while siplizumab showed around 70%.

Worth noting for this clone: Its antigen remains unidentified. The junction departs from germline at one end; a sequencing error may be responsible.

Germline V gene sequence: CDR1 SGHKS, CDR2 YYEKEE (reference sequence). This CDR3 has 11 amino acids. The J gene is TRBJ1-1, the V gene TRBV5-5; D is undetermined. The sequence was collected from a human donor in good health. Sequencing input: Tregs sorted from blood. The chain's CDR3 is CASSLGTAHLF. For the CDR3, the DNA is TGTGCCAGCAGCTTGGGGACCGCTCACCTCTTT.